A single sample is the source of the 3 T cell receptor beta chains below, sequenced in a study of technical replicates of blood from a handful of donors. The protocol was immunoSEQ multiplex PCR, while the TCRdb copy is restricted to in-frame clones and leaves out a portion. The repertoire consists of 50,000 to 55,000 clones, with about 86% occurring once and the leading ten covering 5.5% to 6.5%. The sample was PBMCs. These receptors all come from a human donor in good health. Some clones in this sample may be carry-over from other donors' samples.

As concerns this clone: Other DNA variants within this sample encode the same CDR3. The CDR3 bases are TGTGCCTGGAGCTGGGGGGGAAATGAGCAGTTCTTC. Protein: CAWSWGGNEQFF. J is TRBJ2-1 and V is TRBV30; TRBD2 matches 7 bases. The CDR3 runs 12 residues. Germline CDR1 reads GTSNPN; CDR2 reads SVGIG (reference sequence). J lost 7 bases, V lost 3 bases, and 3 bases had no gene match.

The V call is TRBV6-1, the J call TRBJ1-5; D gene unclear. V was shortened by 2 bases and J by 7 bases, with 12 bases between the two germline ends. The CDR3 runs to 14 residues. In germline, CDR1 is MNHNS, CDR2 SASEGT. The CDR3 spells CASSEPEGGQPQHF. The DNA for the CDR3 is TGTGCCAGCAGTGAACCTGAGGGCGGGCAGCCCCAGCATTTT.

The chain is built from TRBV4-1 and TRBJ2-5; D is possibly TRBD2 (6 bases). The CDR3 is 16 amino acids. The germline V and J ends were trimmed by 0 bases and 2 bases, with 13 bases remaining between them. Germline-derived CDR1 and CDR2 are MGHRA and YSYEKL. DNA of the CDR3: TGCGCCAGCAGCCAAGATCTGGGCGGGGAACAAGAGACCCAGTACTTC. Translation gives CASSQDLGGEQETQYF.